The TCR beta chain described here comes from a study of shared clonotypes between healthy human individuals. Looking at the study overall: Donor ages ranged 18 to 49 years: a couple of women, a few men. Every donor yielded three CD4 naive, three CD4 memory, two CD8 naive and one CD8 memory plate.

CD4+ cells underwent separation, giving CD45RA+ naive and CD45RA-negative memory subsets. For this clone: Its antigen is still unknown.

Trimming pared 6 bases from V and 0 bases from J, leaving 12 bases between. This CDR3 comprises 15 residues. From germline, CDR1 is SNHLY and CDR2 FYNNEI. Measured with immunoSEQ multiplex PCR; TCRdb has only the in-frame clones, and not every one. The repertoire holds some 500,000 clones, 95% to 96% seen once, with around 0.066% in the top ten. Notes on the study in general: Few donors limited the genetic and exposure-history diversity represented.

The material sequenced was naive CD4+ T cells sorted from blood. The subset here: CD45RA+ positively selected. V gene TRBV2 combines with J gene TRBJ2-1; TRBD2 is a possible D gene (5 bases). The clonotype comes from a woman in her 30s in good health. The CDR3 reads CASRRGTISYNEQFF. The CDR3 bases are TGTGCCAGCAGACGGGGAACAATCTCCTACAATGAGCAGTTCTTC.